This T cell receptor (beta chain) is drawn from a study of CD4 T cells in relation to SARS-CoV-2 and coronaviruses. Study-wide context: Crossreactive spike epitopes shared across donors were mapped to their HLA restriction. Study observations and caveats: Pre-pandemic and post-infection samples never came from the same donor.

Concerning this clone: What it binds is not known.

Before the COVID-19 pandemic, during about 2011-2019, CD4+ T cells were taken from unexposed donors. Naive and memory CD4+ T cell DNA was deep-sequenced without culture. The protocol was immunoSEQ multiplex PCR, while the TCRdb copy is restricted to in-frame clones and leaves out a portion. In the table there are roughly 71,000 clones, about 89% of which are singletons. Germline loops: CDR1 MNHEY, CDR2 SVGEGT. The CDR3 sequence is 16 residues long. V lost 2 bases to trimming and J lost 0 bases, with 11 bases between them. The sequenced sample consisted of memory CD4+ T cells from PBMCs. The chain employs TRBV6-2 or TRBV6-3 and TRBJ2-1; a possible D gene is TRBD2 (5 bases). The source of this sequence is a human donor in good health. For the CDR3, the DNA is TGTGCCAGCAGTTACGGCCCCGCGGGCTCCTACAATGAGCAGTTCTTC. It is translated as CASSYGPAGSYNEQFF.